Listed below are T cell receptor beta chains from one sample, sequenced in a study of T cell changes during pregnancy in multiple sclerosis. The assay was immunoSEQ multiplex PCR, and TCRdb's table has in-frame clones only and misses some. This table has 75,000 to 95,000 clones, about 92% appearing once. Sequenced material: peripheral blood, taken in the first trimester of pregnancy. Receptors were obtained from a female donor with multiple sclerosis, enrolled in a pregnancy study. The conserved cysteine and the conserved F or W are not part of the CDR3 here. The size entry is marked missing in some rows and otherwise reads once, few, many or a size class.

abundance	v_gene	j_gene	CDR3aa
-	TRBV5-1	TRBJ2-3	ASSSELSTDTQY
-	TRBV5-1	TRBJ2-2	ASRDTDRNTGELF
few	TRBV7-9	TRBJ1-1	ASSHRTAEAF
-	TRBV6-6	TRBJ2-7	ASSYSDLAGYEQY
-	TRBV29-1	TRBJ2-1	SDLEVSYNEQF
-	TRBV11-2	TRBJ1-1	ASIKGQGYTEAF
-	TRBV7-2	TRBJ2-5	ASSLTPNYQETQY
-	TRBV30	TRBJ1-2	AWSAILEGYT
-	TRBV7-2	TRBJ1-2	ASSLAGHGYT
-	TRBV19	TRBJ2-7	ASSDQGLPYEQY
-	TRBV27	TRBJ2-1	ASSLAPGGSTYEQF
-	TRBV18	TRBJ1-1	ASSGSNTEAF
-	TRBV30	TRBJ1-4	AWQGTRGEKLF
-	TRBV4-3	TRBJ1-2	ASSQQNTGNYGYT
-	TRBV10-3	TRBJ1-2	AISPRGDNYGYT
-	TRBV18	TRBJ2-5	ASSPSGRGSQETQY
-	TRBV28	TRBJ2-2	ASTANRGGGSAGELF
-	TRBV6-6	TRBJ2-5	ASSYSRETQY
once	TRBV25-1	TRBJ2-7	ASSEFGTDTYEQY
-	TRBV14	TRBJ2-7	ASSQTTGTVTYEQY
-	TRBV2	TRBJ1-2	ASRREQLYT
-	TRBV27	TRBJ2-7	ASSLSRRAYEQY
-	TRBV5-1	TRBJ2-7	ASSFGLAGGDEQY
-	TRBV5-4	TRBJ1-2	ASSEYTGDGYT
-	TRBV7-8	TRBJ2-5	ASSSRWGVETQY
-	TRBV2	TRBJ2-7	ASSERLLLAGGPEQY
-	TRBV28	TRBJ1-5	ASSFGGTGNQPQH
-	TRBV27	TRBJ2-7	ASSLTRASYEQY
-	TRBV5-1	TRBJ1-3	ASSAGGAGNTIY
-	TRBV30	TRBJ1-5	AWSVKRGRNSNQPQH
-	TRBV4-1	TRBJ1-1	ASSQDGTGKIAF
-	TRBV7-8	TRBJ2-3	ASSAAWKDRESGDTQY
-	TRBV27	TRBJ2-7	ASSLSVGDRGSYEQY
once	TRBV5-1	TRBJ2-7	ASSLTGSTYEQY
-	TRBV7-2	TRBJ2-1	ASSHRVDEQF
few	TRBV19	TRBJ2-1	ASRLAHEQF
-	TRBV5-6	TRBJ1-5	ASSLRRTGEYSNQPQH
-	TRBV5-6	TRBJ2-2	ASTPPGQVTGELF
-	TRBV28	TRBJ1-2	ASSTITAGTEVYGYT
-	TRBV7-9	TRBJ1-2	ASSPTENYGYT